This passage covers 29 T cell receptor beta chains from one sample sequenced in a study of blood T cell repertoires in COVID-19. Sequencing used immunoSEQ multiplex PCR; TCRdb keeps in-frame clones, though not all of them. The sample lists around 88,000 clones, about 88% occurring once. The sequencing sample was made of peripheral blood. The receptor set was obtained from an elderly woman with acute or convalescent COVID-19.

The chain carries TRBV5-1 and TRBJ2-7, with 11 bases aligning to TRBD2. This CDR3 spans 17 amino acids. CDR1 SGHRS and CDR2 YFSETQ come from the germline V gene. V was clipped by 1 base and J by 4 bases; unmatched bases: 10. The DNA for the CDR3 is TGCGCCAGCAGCTTGCAACCACTAGCGGGAGTAGGTTACGAGCAGTACTTC. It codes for CASSLQPLAGVGYEQYF.

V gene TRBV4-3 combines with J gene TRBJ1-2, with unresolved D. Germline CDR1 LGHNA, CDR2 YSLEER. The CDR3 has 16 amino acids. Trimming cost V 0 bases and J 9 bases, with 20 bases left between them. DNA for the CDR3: TGCGCCAGCAGCCAAGATCGAGGGCACCCACCTAGGCGCTACACCTTC. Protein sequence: CASSQDRGHPPRRYTF.

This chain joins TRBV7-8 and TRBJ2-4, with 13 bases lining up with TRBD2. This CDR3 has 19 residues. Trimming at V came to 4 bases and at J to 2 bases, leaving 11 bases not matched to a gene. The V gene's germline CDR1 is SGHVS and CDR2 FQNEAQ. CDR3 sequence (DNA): TGTGCCAGCAGCTCCGGACTAGCGGGAGTTAGACAGCCCAAAAACATTCAGTACTTC. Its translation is CASSSGLAGVRQPKNIQYF.

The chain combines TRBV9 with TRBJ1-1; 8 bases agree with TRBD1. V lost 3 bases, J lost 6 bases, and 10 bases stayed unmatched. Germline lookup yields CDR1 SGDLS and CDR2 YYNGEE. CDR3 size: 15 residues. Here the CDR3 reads CASSAGRQGQAEAFF. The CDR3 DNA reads TGTGCCAGCAGCGCCGGACGACAGGGGCAGGCTGAAGCTTTCTTT.

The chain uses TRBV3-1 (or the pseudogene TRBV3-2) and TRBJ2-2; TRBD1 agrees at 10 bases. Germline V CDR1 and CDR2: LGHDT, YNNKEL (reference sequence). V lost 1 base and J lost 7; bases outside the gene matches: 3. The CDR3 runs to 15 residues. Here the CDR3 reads CASSQGGQGGGELFF. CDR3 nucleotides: TGTGCCAGCAGCCAAGGTGGACAGGGGGGCGGGGAGCTGTTTTTT.

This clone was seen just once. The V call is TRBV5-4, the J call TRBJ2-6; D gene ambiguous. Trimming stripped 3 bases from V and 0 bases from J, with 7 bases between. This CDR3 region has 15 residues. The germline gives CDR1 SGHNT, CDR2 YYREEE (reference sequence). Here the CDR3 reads CASSSRSSGANVLTF. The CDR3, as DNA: TGTGCCAGCAGCTCAAGGAGCTCTGGGGCCAACGTCCTGACTTTC.

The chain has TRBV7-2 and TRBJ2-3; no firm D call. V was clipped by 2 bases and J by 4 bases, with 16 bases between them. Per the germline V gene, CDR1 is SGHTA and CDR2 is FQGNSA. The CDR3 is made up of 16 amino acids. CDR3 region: CASSLFSRSRADTQYF. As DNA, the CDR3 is TGTGCCAGCAGCTTATTCTCTAGAAGCCGCGCAGATACGCAGTATTTT.

CDR3 sequence (DNA): TGTGCCAGCAGACCCGTGGGACTAGCGAAAGACAATGAGCAGTTCTTC. Translating gives CASRPVGLAKDNEQFF. The chain has TRBV2 and TRBJ2-1, with TRBD2 identical over 10 bases. The CDR3 loop spans 16 amino acids. Germline CDR1 and CDR2: SNHLY and FYNNEI. The ends lost 6 bases at V and 5 bases at J; junction bases unmatched: 10. Variable domain in full (rest from reference TRBV2 and TRBJ2-1): EPEVTQTPSHQVTQMGQEVILRCVPISNHLYFYWYRQILGQKVEFLVSFYNNEISEKSEIFDDQFSVERPDGSNFTLKIRSTKLEDSAMYFCASRPVGLAKDNEQFFGPGTRLTVL.

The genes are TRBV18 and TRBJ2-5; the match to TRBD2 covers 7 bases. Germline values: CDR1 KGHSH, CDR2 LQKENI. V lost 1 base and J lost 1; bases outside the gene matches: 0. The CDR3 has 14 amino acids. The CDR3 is CASSPQRGQETQYF. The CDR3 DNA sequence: TGTGCCAGCTCACCACAGCGGGGCCAAGAGACCCAGTACTTC.

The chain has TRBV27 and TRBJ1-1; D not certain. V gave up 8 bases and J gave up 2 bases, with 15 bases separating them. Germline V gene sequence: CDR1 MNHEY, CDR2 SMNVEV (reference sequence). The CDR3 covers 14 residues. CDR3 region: CASRIEAGNTEAFF. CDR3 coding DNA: TGTGCCAGCCGAATCGAGGCCGGTAACACTGAAGCTTTCTTT.

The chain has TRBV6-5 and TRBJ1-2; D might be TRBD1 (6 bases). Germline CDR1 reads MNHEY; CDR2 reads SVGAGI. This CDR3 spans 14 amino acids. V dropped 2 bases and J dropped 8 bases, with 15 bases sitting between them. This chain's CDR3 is CASSYLQGPSGYTF. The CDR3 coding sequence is TGTGCCAGCAGTTACCTTCAGGGGCCCTCAGGCTACACCTTC.

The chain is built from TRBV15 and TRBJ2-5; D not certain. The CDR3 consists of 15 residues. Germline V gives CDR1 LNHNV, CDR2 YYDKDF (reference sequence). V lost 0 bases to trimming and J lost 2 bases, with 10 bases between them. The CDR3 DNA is TGTGCCACCAGCAGAGAAAAGTCGGGTCAAGAGACCCAGTACTTC. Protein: CATSREKSGQETQYF.

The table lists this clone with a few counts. In DNA form, the CDR3 reads TGTGCCAGCAGGTCCATAGCGGGGGGGCTCAATGAGCAGTTCTTC. It encodes CASRSIAGGLNEQFF. V usage is TRBV6-5 and J usage is TRBJ2-1; TRBD2 aligns across 11 bases. In germline, CDR1 is MNHEY, CDR2 SVGAGI. This CDR3 spans 15 amino acids. J gave up 6 bases and V 6 bases, and 7 bases lay outside the gene matches.

The CDR3 sequence is CASSLAEAAETQYF. The CDR3 DNA is TGCGCCAGCAGCTTGGCCGAGGCTGCGGAGACCCAGTACTTC. This chain joins TRBV5-1 and TRBJ2-5; no clear D. The V end was cut by 0 bases, the J end by 5 bases, with 11 bases between. Germline CDR1 is SGHRS and CDR2 is YFSETQ. The CDR3 consists of 14 residues.

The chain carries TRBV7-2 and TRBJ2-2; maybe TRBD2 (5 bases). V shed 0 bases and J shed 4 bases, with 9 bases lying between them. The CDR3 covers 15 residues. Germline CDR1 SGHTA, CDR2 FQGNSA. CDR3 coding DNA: TGTGCCAGCAGCTTAGCGGAGGCGTCCACCGGGGAGCTGTTTTTT. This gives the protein CASSLAEASTGELFF.

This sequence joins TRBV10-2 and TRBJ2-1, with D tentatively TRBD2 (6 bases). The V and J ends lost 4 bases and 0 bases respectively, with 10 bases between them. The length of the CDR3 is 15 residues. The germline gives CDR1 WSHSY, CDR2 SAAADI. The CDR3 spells CASSAGTLSYNEQFF. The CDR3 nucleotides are TGCGCCAGCAGTGCCGGGACTCTCTCCTACAATGAGCAGTTCTTC.

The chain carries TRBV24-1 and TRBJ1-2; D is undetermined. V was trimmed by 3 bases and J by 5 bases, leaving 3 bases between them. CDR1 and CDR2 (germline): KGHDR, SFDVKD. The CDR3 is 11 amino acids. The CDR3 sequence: CATSDVYGYTF. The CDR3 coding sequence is TGTGCCACCAGTGATGTATATGGCTACACCTTC.

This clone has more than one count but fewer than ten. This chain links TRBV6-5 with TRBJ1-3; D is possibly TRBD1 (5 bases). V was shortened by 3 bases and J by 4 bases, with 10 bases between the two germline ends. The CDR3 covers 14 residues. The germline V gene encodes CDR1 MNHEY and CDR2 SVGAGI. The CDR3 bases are TGTGCCAGCAGTTATTCAGGGAAAGGAAACACCATATATTTT. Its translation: CASSYSGKGNTIYF.

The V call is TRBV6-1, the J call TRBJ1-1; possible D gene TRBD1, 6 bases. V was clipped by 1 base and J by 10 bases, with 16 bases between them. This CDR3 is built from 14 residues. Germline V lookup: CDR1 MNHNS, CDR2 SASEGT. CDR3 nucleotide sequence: TGTGCCAGCAGTGAAGAGGTCCCCCAAGGGGGAGCTTTCTTT. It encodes CASSEEVPQGGAFF.

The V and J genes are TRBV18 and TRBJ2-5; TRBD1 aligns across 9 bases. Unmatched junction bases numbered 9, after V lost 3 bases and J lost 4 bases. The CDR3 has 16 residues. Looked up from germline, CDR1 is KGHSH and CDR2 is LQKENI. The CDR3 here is CASSPGDRVMRETQYF. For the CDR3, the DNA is TGTGCCAGCTCACCTGGGGACAGGGTGATGCGAGAGACCCAGTACTTC. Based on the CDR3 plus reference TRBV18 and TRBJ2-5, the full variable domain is NAGVMQNPRHLVRRRGQEARLRCSPMKGHSHVYWYRQLPEEGLKFMVYLQKENIIDESGMPKERFSAEFPKEGPSILRIQQVVRGDSAAYFCASSPGDRVMRETQYFGPGTRLLVL.

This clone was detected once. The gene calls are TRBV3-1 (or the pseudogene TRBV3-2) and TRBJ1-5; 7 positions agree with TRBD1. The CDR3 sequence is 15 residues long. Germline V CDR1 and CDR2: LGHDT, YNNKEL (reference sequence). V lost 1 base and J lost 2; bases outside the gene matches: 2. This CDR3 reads CASSQAGTGNQPQHF. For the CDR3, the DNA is TGTGCCAGCAGCCAAGCCGGGACAGGCAATCAGCCCCAGCATTTT.

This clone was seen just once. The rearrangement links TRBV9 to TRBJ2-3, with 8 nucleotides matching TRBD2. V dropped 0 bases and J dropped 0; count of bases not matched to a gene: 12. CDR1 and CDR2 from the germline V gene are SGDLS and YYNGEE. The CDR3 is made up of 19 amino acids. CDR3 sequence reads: CASSVGLAGSPGSTDTQYF. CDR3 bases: TGTGCCAGCAGCGTAGGCCTAGCGGGCTCGCCTGGTAGCACAGATACGCAGTATTTT.

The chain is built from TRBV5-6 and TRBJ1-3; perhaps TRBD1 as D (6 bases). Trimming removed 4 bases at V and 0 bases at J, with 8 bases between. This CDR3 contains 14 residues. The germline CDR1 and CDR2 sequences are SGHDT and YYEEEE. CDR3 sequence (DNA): TGTGCCAGCAGCCAGGACAGCTCTGGAAACACCATATATTTT. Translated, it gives CASSQDSSGNTIYF.

This chain's CDR3 is CAIRAETGAYNEQFF. The CDR3 coding sequence is TGTGCCATCAGGGCGGAGACAGGGGCCTACAATGAGCAGTTCTTC. The chain joins TRBV10-3 to TRBJ2-1, with 8 bases matching TRBD1. The CDR3 totals 15 residues. The junction had 6 bases not matched to a gene; V was cut back by 6 bases and J by 2 bases. Germline V gene sequence: CDR1 ENHRY, CDR2 SYGVKD.

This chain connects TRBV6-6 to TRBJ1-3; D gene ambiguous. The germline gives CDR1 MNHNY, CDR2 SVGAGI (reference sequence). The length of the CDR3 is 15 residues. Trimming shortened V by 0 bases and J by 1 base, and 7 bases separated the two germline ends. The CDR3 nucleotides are TGTGCCAGCAGTTACTCGGAGGGTTCTGGAAACACCATATATTTT. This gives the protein CASSYSEGSGNTIYF.

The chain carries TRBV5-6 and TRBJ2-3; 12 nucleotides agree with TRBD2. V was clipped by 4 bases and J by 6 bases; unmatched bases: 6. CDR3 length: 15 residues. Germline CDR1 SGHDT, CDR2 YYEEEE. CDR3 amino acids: CASSGGLAGTDTQYF. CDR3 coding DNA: TGTGCCAGCAGCGGAGGACTAGCGGGGACCGATACGCAGTATTTT.

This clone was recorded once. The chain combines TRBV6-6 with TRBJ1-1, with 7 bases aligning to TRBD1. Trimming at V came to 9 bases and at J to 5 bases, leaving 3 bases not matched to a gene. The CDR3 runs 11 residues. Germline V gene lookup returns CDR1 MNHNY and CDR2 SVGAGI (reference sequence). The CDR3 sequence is CASRGQTEAFF. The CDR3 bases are TGTGCCAGTAGGGGGCAGACTGAAGCTTTCTTT.

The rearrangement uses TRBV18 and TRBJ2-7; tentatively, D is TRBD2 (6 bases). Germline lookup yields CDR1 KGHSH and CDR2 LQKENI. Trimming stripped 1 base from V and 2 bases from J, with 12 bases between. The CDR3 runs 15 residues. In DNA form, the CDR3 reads TGTGCCAGCTCACCACTAGGGACTCCTACCTACGAGCAGTACTTC. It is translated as CASSPLGTPTYEQYF.

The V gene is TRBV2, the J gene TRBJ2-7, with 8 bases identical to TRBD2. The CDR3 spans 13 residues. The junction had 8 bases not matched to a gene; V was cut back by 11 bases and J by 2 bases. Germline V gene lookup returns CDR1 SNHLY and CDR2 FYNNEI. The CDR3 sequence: CAGGQREPYEQYF. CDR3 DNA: TGTGCCGGAGGGCAGCGGGAGCCCTACGAGCAGTACTTC.